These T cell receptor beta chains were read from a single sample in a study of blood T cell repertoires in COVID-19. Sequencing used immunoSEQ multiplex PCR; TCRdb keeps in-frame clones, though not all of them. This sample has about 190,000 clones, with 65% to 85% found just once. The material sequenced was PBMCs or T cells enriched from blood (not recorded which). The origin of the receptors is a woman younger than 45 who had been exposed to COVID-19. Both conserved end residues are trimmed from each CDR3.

ASSRESARVSAF | TRBV14
ASSHDRDEQY | TRBV7-2
ASRVWDTVYDGYT | TRBV19
ASSVKQGYIGNTIY | TRBV9
ASSIGGSGESPLH | TRBV19
ASQGFGNTEAF | TRBV19
ASSQRYGVGGYT | TRBV14
ASSLAGQGEKLF | TRBV5-1
ATSRGQGGGAETQY | TRBV15
ASSYRSLYEQY | TRBV19
ASSEGPGTQY | TRBV9
ASSLGIEQGGNEKLF | TRBV5-1
ARRGANTGELF | TRBV2
ASSSTGGDYGYT | TRBV5-5
ASNLQGINTEAF | TRBV21-1
ASKGLQETQY | TRBV2
ASSLLGGQRGHTDTQY | TRBV7-2
ASSISTGNYGYT | TRBV19
ATQVFSSYEQY | TRBV6-5
ASSGGQGALRIYGYT | TRBV5-4
ASSLVGWEGLEDSPLH | TRBV11-2
ASSTERGLDYGYT | TRBV7-9
ASSPGTGGADTQY | TRBV7-9
ASSGGTVSTDTQY | TRBV7-2